The 8 T cell receptor beta chains reported below all come from one sample, sequenced in a study of human T cells and chemical hapten exposure. Time point defined: pre-sensitization, week 0. Treatment indicated: therapeutic diphenylcyclopropenone sensitization with weekly scalp DPC. Each CDR3 protein is one row after TCRdb ran MiXCR on the RACE reads. The sample lists 300,000 to 450,000 distinct CDR3 sequences; approximately 5.1% were seen once. The source material was whole blood, sampled in connection with sensitization to the hapten diphenylcyclopropenone (DPC). These TCRs come from a woman aged 50 to 60 with alopecia areata. Some clones in this sample may be carry-over from other donors' samples.

This clonotype was observed a handful of times. V is TRBV28 and J is TRBJ2-1; D gene unclear. Trimming left V 9 bases short and J 8 bases short, with 17 bases between. The CDR3 has 13 residues. Per germline, CDR1 MDHEN and CDR2 SYDVKM. The CDR3 sequence is CASKRQVKDEQFF. The CDR3 DNA is TGTGCCAGTAAGCGCCAGGTCAAGGATGAGCAGTTCTTC.

This clonotype was detected many times. The V call is TRBV12-3 or TRBV12-4, the J call TRBJ2-7; TRBD1 matches at 10 bases. This CDR3 has 13 residues. V shed 6 bases and J 4 bases; nucleotides not matched to a gene: 3. The CDR3, as DNA: TGTGCCAGCAGGGGGACAGGGGCATACGAGCAGTACTTC. Residues: CASRGTGAYEQYF.

Concerning this clonotype itself: In this CDR3 the conserved last residue, phenylalanine or tryptophan, is missing, so a read error is likely. V gene TRBV20-1 combines with J gene TRBJ2-3; 8 nucleotides agree with TRBD2. Germline assignment: CDR1 DFQATT and CDR2 SNEGSKA (reference sequence). The V segment lost 3 bases and the J segment 6 bases; nucleotides outside the gene matches: 5. The CDR3 consists of 13 residues. CDR3 loop: CSASGGVSDTQYS. The CDR3, as DNA: TGCAGTGCTAGCGGGGGGGTCTCCGATACGCAGTATTCT.

This clonotype was found a few times. The J gene is TRBJ2-7, the V gene TRBV25-1, with D unclear. Trimming removed 2 bases from V and 1 base from J, with 6 bases in between. This CDR3 has 13 amino acids. Germline CDR1 is MGHDK and CDR2 is SYGVNS. The CDR3 protein is CASSEPSSYEQYF. For the CDR3, the DNA is TGTGCCAGCAGTGAACCGAGTTCCTACGAGCAGTACTTC.

The chain employs TRBV6-6 and TRBJ2-2, with 8 bases lining up with TRBD1. Germline V gene lookup returns CDR1 MNHNY and CDR2 SVGAGI (reference sequence). V was pared by 4 bases and J by 6 bases, with 7 bases of the junction left unmatched. CDR3 length equals 15 residues. The CDR3 spells CASSSGQGQAGELFF. The CDR3 DNA is TGTGCCAGCAGTTCCGGACAGGGACAGGCCGGGGAGCTGTTTTTT.

There are many counts of this clonotype. This chain joins TRBV28 and TRBJ2-4; TRBD1 aligns across 10 bases. Germline V gene sequence: CDR1 MDHEN, CDR2 SYDVKM. This CDR3 is built from 19 residues. V trimming: 5 bases; J trimming: 5 bases; junction bases outside the gene matches: 18. Written as DNA, the CDR3 is TGTGCCAGCAGTCCGTCCGGGACAGGGGTCAAGAGGTGGGAAAACATTCAGTACTTC. It specifies CASSPSGTGVKRWENIQYF.

This clonotype was seen repeatedly, ten times or more. The chain joins TRBV29-1 to TRBJ2-1, with D unclear. Germline V gives CDR1 SQVTM, CDR2 ANQGSEA. The CDR3 contains 11 residues. V was trimmed by 3 bases and J by 7 bases, leaving 7 bases between them. The CDR3 nucleotides read TGCAGCGTTGAGAACAAGAATGAGCAGTTCTTC. This gives the protein CSVENKNEQFF.

This chain joins TRBV20-1 and TRBJ1-2; D may be TRBD1 (5 bases). The CDR3 totals 11 residues. Germline-derived CDR1 and CDR2 are DFQATT and SNEGSKA (reference sequence). The CDR3 protein is CSPGGSYGYTF. Written as DNA, the CDR3 is TGCAGCCCTGGGGGGAGCTATGGCTACACCTTC.